This T cell receptor beta chain was sequenced in a study of T cell responses to AZD1222 COVID-19 vaccine. With 2 bases clipped from V and 5 bases from J, the junction kept 10 bases outside the gene matches. The CDR3 length is 17 residues. Germline V CDR1 and CDR2: SEHNR, FQNEAQ (reference sequence). Points from the study as a whole: Samples come after the peak T cell response, not at day 14. Unmutated variant regions are reportedly targeted by nearly half of spike-specific TCRs. A mostly white British donor set with more females was recruited, and clonal diversity was possibly underestimated.

On this clone: Its specificity is unknown.

Method: immunoSEQ multiplex PCR; TCRdb's copy keeps in-frame clones and lacks some. Of around 150,000 clones in the sample, 85% to 95% were seen once. The source is an adult in good health. The source was peripheral blood, collected on day 0 of AZD1222 vaccination. The rearrangement links TRBV7-9 to TRBJ2-5; 11 nucleotides match TRBD2. In DNA form, the CDR3 reads TGTGCCAGCAGCTTAATTACCCTAGCGGGAGGCGGTGAGACCCAGTACTTC. Protein: CASSLITLAGGGETQYF.